This T cell receptor (beta chain) was identified in a study of shared clonotypes between healthy human individuals (dated by TCRdb to about 2020). About the investigation overall: The cohort comprised a couple of women and a few men aged 18 to 49 years. Per donor, three plates each were used for CD4 naive and CD4 memory, two for CD8 naive, and one for CD8 memory. Between about 0.9 and 8.9 billion PBMCs per donor were obtained by leukapheresis. Different laboratories and diverse techniques were used to prepare libraries and sequence TCR repertoires, to increase sequencing depth and limit assay-specific biases. The study deeply sequenced blood TCR repertoires of five healthy adults to estimate repertoire size and the extent of clonotype sharing between individuals. Overall study outcomes, separate from this receptor: Pairwise subsampling led to the expectation that sequencing depth would affect the degree of clonotype sharing among donors. The genetic and exposure-history diversity represented was limited by the small number of donors. Compared with non-shared clonotypes, the clonotypes found in all four sorted-subset donors had higher generation probabilities. Across a handful of donors, roughly 5.4% of naive CD4, roughly 3.8% of naive CD8, around 2.5% of memory CD4, and under 0.45% of memory CD8 clonotypes were shared. Larger estimated clonotype richness was generally found for naive subsets than for memory subsets. Rarefaction of sorted-subset datasets indicated incomplete sequencing despite the large sequencing depth. Only blood was sampled, and tissue TCR repertoires likely differ from those in blood.

The CDR3, from cysteine to phenylalanine, totals 18 residues. The sequence is cut down to CDR3 DNA, 54 bases in frame from base 1. V loses 4 bases of germline sequence and J loses 11 bases, and the interval between the two ends is 29 bases. For CDR1 and CDR2, the germline V gene lists MDHEN and SYDVKM. On this clone itself: Its antigen target is currently unknown. No base quality information exists; no much larger clone differs at one position.

Using the deep immunoSEQ assay, TCR CDR3 regions were amplified from genomic DNA by multiplex PCR. Genomic DNA extracted from each cell subset was distributed evenly over all wells of several immunoSEQ 96-well plates, and each plate served as one replicate. For sorted subsets, around 200 ng genomic DNA, equal to tens of thousands of T cell genomes, was loaded into each replicate PCR. The purified libraries were quantified using a Qubit 3.0 fluorometer, sized with a Bioanalyzer 2100, and then quantified again using the KAPA Library Quantification kit. Each immunoSEQ 96-well plate was sequenced on its own single-read 150-cycle Illumina NextSeq 550 flow cell. Per the original workflow: The immunoSEQ output contained only junctional sequences without quality scores, so filtering could not match that applied to full-length reads. Sequences were annotated with PyIR, a Python wrapper for IgBLAST v1.9, and V/J genes and CDR3 were assigned using IMGT germline references. Reads were filtered out if the reads had weak V/J assignments (E-value above 1e-6), no CDR3, stop codons, out-of-frame junctions, or ambiguous translated residues. A V3J clonotype was defined by an identical inferred V gene, J gene, and CDR3 amino acid sequence. The percentage overlap between two repertoires was calculated by dividing the number of shared unique clonotypes by the size of the smaller repertoire. Richness of each repertoire was evaluated using RTK rarefaction, the Chao1 estimator, and Recon v2.1 estimates of unobserved clonotypes. For all TCRbeta clonotypes obtained by the gDNA method from four donors, generation probabilities were computed with OLGA. TCRdb retrieved this table from immuneACCESS and kept in-frame rearrangements only. Not all clones are present; in checked studies, unresolved V genes account for under half, and no reason is known for the remainder. The V and J calls and clone size were taken over from that table, and D and trimming were inferred from the DNA. Present in this sample are roughly 530,000 clones, around 96% of which were seen just once. The ten top clones hold 0.06% of the sample.

The donors were healthy, HIV-negative adults who had no recently reported acute infections or vaccinations. Every donor was a Caucasian adult living in Nashville, Tennessee, USA. CD4+ T cells were enriched by magnetic negative selection; naive cells were then positively selected on CD45RA, and the negative fraction formed the memory subset. Blood was collected by leukapheresis, and PBMCs were isolated by Ficoll-Histopaque density gradient centrifugation and then cryopreserved in liquid nitrogen vapor phase. Analytical flow cytometry was used to check the purity and quantity of each magnetically sorted T cell population. Each sorted fraction had its genomic DNA isolated and then quantified by UV absorbance on a Nanodrop 2000c.

The sequenced sample was naive CD4+ T cells sorted from blood. Sample cell subset or site, as interpreted from the label and publication: CD45RA+ positively selected. The TCR originated in a woman aged 25 to 39 in good health. Recombination linked TRBV28 to TRBJ1-4; the D gene assignment is ambiguous. The CDR3 in this case is CASSSGRGPRRSPLKLFF. The DNA sequence is TGTGCCAGCAGTTCGGGCCGAGGGCCCCGAAGATCCCCCCTCAAACTGTTTTTT.